This note documents a single T cell receptor (beta chain) sequence. Trimming stripped 0 bases from V and 1 base from J, with 6 bases between. The germline CDR1 and CDR2 sequences are MNHEY and SVGAGI. This CDR3 has 14 residues. This specimen comes from a study of CD8+ T cells in alopecia areata. Reverse transcribed after extraction, RNA yielded cDNA as the sequencing template. The assay was immunoSEQ multiplex PCR, and TCRdb's table has in-frame clones only and misses some. The sample includes roughly 140,000 clones, less than 65% seen only once; the top ten take around 19%. The TCR was taken from a human donor with alopecia areata. Sample: CD8+ T cells sorted from blood, taken at week 0. The gene calls are TRBV6-5 and TRBJ1-1, with unresolved D. In DNA form, the CDR3 reads TGTGCCAGCAGTTACTCTCATTCGAACACTGAAGCTTTCTTT. The encoded protein is CASSYSHSNTEAFF.